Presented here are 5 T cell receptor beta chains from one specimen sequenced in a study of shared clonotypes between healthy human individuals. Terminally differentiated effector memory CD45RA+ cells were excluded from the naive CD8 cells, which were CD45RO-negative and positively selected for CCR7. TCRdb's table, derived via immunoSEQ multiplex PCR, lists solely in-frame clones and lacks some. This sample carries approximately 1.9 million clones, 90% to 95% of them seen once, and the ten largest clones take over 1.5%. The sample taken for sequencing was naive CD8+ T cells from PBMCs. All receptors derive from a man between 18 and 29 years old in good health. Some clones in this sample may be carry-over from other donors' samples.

CDR3 amino acids: CASSLAKVTSTDTQYF. In nucleotides, the CDR3 is TGTGCCAGCAGCTTAGCAAAGGTTACTAGCACAGATACGCAGTATTTT. The V and J genes are TRBV7-8 and TRBJ2-3; D is uncertain. Germline V gives CDR1 SGHVS, CDR2 FQNEAQ. V lost 0 bases to trimming and J lost 0 bases, with 10 bases between them. The CDR3 totals 16 residues. The complete variable domain, with remaining parts taken from reference TRBV7-8 and TRBJ2-3, reads GAGVSQSPRYKVAKRGQDVALRCDPISGHVSLFWYQQALGQGPEFLTYFQNEAQLDKSGLPSDRFFAERPEGSVSTLKIQRTQQEDSAVYLCASSLAKVTSTDTQYFGPGTRLTVL.

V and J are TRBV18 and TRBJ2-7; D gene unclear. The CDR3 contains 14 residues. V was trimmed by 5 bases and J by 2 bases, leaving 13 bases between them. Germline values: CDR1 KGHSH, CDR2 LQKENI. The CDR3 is CASSKGRSAYEQYF. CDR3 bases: TGTGCCAGCTCAAAAGGACGGTCAGCCTACGAGCAGTACTTC.

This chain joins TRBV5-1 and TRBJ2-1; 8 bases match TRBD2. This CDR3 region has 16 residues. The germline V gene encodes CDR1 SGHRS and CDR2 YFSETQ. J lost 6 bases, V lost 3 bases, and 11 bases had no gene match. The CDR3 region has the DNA TGCGCCAGCAGCTCCGAACCGGGACTAGGTATCAATGAGCAGTTCTTC. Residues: CASSSEPGLGINEQFF.

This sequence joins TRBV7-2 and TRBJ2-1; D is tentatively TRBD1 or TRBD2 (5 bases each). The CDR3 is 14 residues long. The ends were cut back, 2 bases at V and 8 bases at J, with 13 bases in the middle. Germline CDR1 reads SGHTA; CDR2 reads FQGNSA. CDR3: CASSLRGVGDEQFF. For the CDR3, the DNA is TGTGCCAGCAGCTTAAGAGGGGTGGGCGATGAGCAGTTCTTC.

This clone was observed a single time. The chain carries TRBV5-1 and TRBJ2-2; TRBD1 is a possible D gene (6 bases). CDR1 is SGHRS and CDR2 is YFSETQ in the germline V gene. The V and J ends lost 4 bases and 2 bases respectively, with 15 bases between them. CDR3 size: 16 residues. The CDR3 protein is CASSRPYRDNTGELFF. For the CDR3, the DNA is TGCGCCAGCAGCAGACCCTACAGGGACAACACCGGGGAGCTGTTTTTT. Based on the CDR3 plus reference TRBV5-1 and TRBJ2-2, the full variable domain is KAGVTQTPRYLIKTRGQQVTLSCSPISGHRSVSWYQQTPGQGLQFLFEYFSETQRNKGNFPGRFSGRQFSNSRSEMNVSTLELGDSALYLCASSRPYRDNTGELFFGEGSRLTVL.